These T cell receptor beta chains were read from a single sample in a study of blood T cell repertoires in COVID-19. Sequencing used immunoSEQ multiplex PCR; TCRdb keeps in-frame clones, though not all of them. The table shows 150,000 to 200,000 clones, with 80% to 90% occurring only once. Sequencing input: peripheral blood. These receptors all come from a man in his fifties with active or convalescent COVID-19. Both conserved end residues are part of each CDR3. Each record gives: CDR3 protein, V gene, J gene.

CATSDLERGPRYF	TRBV24-1	TRBJ2-5
CASARPGMNTEAFF	TRBV19	TRBJ1-1
CASSLLRAGANVLTF	TRBV28	TRBJ2-6
CASSNRQGRETQYF	TRBV3-1/TRBV3-2	TRBJ2-5
CASSQDLGYTF	TRBV3-1/TRBV3-2	TRBJ1-2
CASRVDRDEKLFF	TRBV28	TRBJ1-4
CASSYSWQARNTIYF	TRBV6-5	TRBJ1-3
CASSPPRQGLSDTQYF	TRBV18	TRBJ2-3
CASSYTWPKTGNTIYF	TRBV6-5	TRBJ1-3
CASSQDLTAQPQHF	TRBV4-2	TRBJ1-5
CASSEQRGGPQEQFF	TRBV6-4	TRBJ2-1
CASSIGGRSGEAFF	TRBV19	TRBJ1-1
CASSPVAGLDTGELFF	TRBV3-1/TRBV3-2	TRBJ2-2
CASSQDFAGELFF	TRBV3-1/TRBV3-2	TRBJ2-2
CASSAPGGGRGEKLFF	TRBV28	TRBJ1-4
CASSTSGQPQETQYF	TRBV2	TRBJ2-5
CSVAGGGAHSYEQYF	TRBV29-1	TRBJ2-7
CAISEAGADNEQFF	TRBV10-3	TRBJ2-1
CASSLEGQGTAYGYTF	TRBV27	TRBJ1-2
CASSLISRGSYGYTF	TRBV11-2	TRBJ1-2
CASSAPVYNEQFF	TRBV6-2/TRBV6-3	TRBJ2-1
CASSQGYTGELFF	TRBV12-3/TRBV12-4	TRBJ2-2
CASSSGDRQGYGYTF	TRBV27	TRBJ1-2
CASSSGETQYF	TRBV14	TRBJ2-5
CASSSDRGGGYTF	TRBV19	TRBJ1-2
CASSHQGQPENTIYF	TRBV6-5	TRBJ1-3
CASSHTITGNTHPGGYTF	TRBV3-1/TRBV3-2	TRBJ1-2
CASSLSRTETYEQYF	TRBV7-2	TRBJ2-7
CAISTGQAEETQYF	TRBV10-3	TRBJ2-5
CASSWRSRGLSGELFF	TRBV5-1	TRBJ2-2
CATRQEDEQYF	TRBV10-3	TRBJ2-7
CASSYSEGTDTQYF	TRBV6-5	TRBJ2-3
CASSHALGFDGNTEAFF	TRBV4-1	TRBJ1-1
CASSLALTGWVGYTF	TRBV5-1	TRBJ1-2
CASGLGSGSHTGELFF	TRBV12-5	TRBJ2-2
CASSLAHPGQGAYEQYF	TRBV5-1	TRBJ2-7
CASSLNLAGGNEQFF	TRBV7-3	TRBJ2-1
CATSDPGLARYNEQFF	TRBV24-1	TRBJ2-1
CASSPSGGASETQYF	TRBV7-7	TRBJ2-5
CAWTLWGGMNTGELFF	TRBV30	TRBJ2-2
CASSEFVQGVNEQYF	TRBV6-1	TRBJ2-7
CAWSPGGFKSDQPQHF	TRBV30	TRBJ1-5
CASFSFRTEAFF	TRBV2	TRBJ1-1
CATSDTGYGEAFF	TRBV24-1	TRBJ1-1
CASGFGDWQETQYF	TRBV12-5	TRBJ2-5
CASSQGTGTIGEQYF	TRBV3-1/TRBV3-2	TRBJ2-7
CASKPGGEYEQYF	TRBV19	TRBJ2-7
CASSEVGTPNEKLFF	TRBV2	TRBJ1-4
CASSQLWGGEDEKLFF	TRBV4-1	TRBJ1-4
CASSQLGGRTEAFF	TRBV3-1/TRBV3-2	TRBJ1-1
CASSIPVSGYGYTF	TRBV19	TRBJ1-2
CATSREVLGTGNTIYF	TRBV15	TRBJ1-3
CASSIDQGQHNYGYTF	TRBV19	TRBJ1-2
CASSPPIRLAGGDEQFF	TRBV18	TRBJ2-1
CATSRPRSLQETQYF	TRBV15	TRBJ2-5
CASSPGQVFTGELFF	TRBV7-9	TRBJ2-2
CASSLGAAGAGTEAFF	TRBV5-1	TRBJ1-1